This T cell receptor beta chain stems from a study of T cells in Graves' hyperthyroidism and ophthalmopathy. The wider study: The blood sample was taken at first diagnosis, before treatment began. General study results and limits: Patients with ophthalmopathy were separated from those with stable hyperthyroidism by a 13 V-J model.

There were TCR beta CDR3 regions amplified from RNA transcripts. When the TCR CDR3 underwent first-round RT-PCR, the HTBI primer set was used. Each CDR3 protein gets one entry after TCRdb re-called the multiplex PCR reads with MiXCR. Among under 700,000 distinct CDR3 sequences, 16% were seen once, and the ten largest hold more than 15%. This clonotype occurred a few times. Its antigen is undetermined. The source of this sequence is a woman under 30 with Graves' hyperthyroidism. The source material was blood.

CDR3 sequence (DNA): TGTGCCACCAGCAACCTGCCGGGACACCGGCTGGAGATTCGAAATCAGCCCCAGCATTTT. It is translated as CATSNLPGHRLEIRNQPQHF. The rearrangement links TRBV15 to TRBJ1-5, with TRBD1 as a possible D gene (6 bases). The CDR3 spans 20 residues. Germline CDR1 and CDR2: LNHNV and YYDKDF (reference sequence). V was clipped by 4 bases and J by 4 bases, with 29 bases between them.